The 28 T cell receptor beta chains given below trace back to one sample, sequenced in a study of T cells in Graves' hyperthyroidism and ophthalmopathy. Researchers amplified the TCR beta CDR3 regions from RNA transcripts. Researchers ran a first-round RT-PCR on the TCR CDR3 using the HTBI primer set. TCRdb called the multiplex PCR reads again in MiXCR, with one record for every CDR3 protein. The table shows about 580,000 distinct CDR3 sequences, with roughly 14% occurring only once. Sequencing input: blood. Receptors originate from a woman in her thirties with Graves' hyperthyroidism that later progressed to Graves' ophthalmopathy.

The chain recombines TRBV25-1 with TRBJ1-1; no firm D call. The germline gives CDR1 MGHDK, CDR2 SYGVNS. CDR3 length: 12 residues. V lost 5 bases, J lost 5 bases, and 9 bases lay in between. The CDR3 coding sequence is TGTGCCAGCAGTCTTAGTGAGACTGAAGCTTTCTTT. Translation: CASSLSETEAFF.

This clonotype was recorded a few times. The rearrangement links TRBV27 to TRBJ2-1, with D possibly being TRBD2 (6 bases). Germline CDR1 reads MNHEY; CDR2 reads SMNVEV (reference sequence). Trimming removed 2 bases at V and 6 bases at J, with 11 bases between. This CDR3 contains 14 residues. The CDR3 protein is CASSLAGIVNEQFF. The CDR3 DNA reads TGTGCCAGCAGTTTAGCGGGAATAGTCAATGAGCAGTTCTTC.

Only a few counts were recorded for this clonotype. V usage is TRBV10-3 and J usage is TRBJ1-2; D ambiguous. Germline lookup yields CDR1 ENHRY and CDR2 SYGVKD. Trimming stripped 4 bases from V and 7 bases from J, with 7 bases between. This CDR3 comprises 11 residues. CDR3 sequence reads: CAISGPLGYTF. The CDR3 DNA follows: TGTGCCATCAGTGGACCCCTTGGCTACACCTTC.

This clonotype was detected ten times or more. CDR3 sequence: CASGIAGAFHEQFF. Written as DNA, the CDR3 is TGTGCCAGCGGGATAGCGGGAGCTTTCCATGAGCAGTTCTTC. V and J are TRBV12-3 or TRBV12-4 and TRBJ2-1, with TRBD2 identical over 9 bases. With V trimmed by 8 bases and J by 8 bases, 10 bases remained unmatched. The CDR3 spans 14 residues.

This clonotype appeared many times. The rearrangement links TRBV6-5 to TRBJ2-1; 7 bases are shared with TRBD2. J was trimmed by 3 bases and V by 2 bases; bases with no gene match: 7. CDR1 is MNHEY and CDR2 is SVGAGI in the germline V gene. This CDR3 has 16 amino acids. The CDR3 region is CASSYLGGRDYNEQFF. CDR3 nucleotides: TGTGCCAGCAGTTACCTCGGCGGGAGAGACTACAATGAGCAGTTCTTC.

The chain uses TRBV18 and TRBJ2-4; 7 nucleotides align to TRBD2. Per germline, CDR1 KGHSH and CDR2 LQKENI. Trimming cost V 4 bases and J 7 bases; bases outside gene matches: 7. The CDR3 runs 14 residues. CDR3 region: CASSLKGRENIQYF. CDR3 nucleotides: TGTGCCAGCTCACTGAAGGGGCGGGAGAACATTCAGTACTTC.

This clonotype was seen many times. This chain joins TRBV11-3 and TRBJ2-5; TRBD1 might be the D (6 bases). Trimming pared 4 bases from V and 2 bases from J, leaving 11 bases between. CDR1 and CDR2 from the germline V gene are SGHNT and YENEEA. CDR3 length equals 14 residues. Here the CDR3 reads CASSYDRSQETQYF. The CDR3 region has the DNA TGTGCCAGCAGCTACGACAGGTCGCAAGAGACCCAGTACTTC.

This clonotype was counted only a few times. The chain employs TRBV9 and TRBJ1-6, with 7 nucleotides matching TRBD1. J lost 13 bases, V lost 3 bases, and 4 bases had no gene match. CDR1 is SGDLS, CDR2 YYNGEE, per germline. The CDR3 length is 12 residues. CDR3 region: CASSAQTGPLHF. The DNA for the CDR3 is TGTGCCAGCAGCGCCCAGACAGGGCCCCTCCACTTT.

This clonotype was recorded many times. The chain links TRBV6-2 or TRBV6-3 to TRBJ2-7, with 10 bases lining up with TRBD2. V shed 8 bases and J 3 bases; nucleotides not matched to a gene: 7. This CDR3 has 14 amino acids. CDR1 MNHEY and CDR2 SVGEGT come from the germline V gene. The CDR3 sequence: CASQKREGRYEQYF. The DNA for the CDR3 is TGTGCCAGCCAGAAGCGGGAGGGGCGCTACGAGCAGTACTTC.

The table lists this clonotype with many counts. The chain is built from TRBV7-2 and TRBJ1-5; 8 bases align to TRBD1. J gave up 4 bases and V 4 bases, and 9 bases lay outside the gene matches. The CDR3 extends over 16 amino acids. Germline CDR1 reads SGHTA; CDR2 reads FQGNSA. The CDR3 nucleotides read TGTGCCAGCAGCTCCCGACAGGGGAGGACGAATCAGCCCCAGCATTTT. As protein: CASSSRQGRTNQPQHF.

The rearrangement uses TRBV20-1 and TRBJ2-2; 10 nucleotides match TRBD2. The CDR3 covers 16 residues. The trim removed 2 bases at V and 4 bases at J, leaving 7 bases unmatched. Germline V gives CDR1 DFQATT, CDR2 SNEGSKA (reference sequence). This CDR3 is CSARSPSSGGTGELFF. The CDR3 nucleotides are TGCAGTGCTAGATCCCCTTCTAGCGGGGGCACCGGGGAGCTGTTTTTT.

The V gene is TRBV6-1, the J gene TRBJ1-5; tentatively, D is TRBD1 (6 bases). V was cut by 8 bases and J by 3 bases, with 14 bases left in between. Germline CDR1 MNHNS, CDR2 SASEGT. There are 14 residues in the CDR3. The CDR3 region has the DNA TGTGCCAGCTCCGCAGGGGTTCCCAATCAGCCCCAGCATTTT. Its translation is CASSAGVPNQPQHF.

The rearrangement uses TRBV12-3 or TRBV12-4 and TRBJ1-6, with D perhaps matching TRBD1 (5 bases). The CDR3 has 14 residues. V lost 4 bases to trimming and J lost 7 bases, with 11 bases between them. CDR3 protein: CASSSWQGNSPLHF. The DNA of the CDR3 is TGTGCCAGCAGTTCTTGGCAGGGCAATTCACCCCTCCACTTT.

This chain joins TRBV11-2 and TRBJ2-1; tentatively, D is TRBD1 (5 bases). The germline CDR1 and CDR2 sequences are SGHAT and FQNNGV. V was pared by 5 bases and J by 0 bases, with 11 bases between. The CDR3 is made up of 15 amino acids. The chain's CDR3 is CASSHGHHSYNEQFF. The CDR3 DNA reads TGTGCCAGCAGCCACGGACATCACTCCTACAATGAGCAGTTCTTC.

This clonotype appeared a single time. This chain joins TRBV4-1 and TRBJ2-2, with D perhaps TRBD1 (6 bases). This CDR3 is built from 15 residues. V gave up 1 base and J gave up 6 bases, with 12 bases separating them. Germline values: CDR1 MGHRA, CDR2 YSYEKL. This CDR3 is CASSQGFGGAGELFF. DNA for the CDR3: TGCGCCAGCAGCCAAGGTTTTGGGGGCGCCGGGGAGCTGTTTTTT.

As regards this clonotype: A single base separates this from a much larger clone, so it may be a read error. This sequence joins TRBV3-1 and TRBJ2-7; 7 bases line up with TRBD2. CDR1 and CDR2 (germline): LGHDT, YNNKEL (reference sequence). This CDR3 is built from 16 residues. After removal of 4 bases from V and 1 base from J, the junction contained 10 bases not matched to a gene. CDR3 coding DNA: TGTGCCAGCAGCCCCACCGGGACTACCTCTTCCTACGAGCAGTACTTC. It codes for CASSPTGTTSSYEQYF.

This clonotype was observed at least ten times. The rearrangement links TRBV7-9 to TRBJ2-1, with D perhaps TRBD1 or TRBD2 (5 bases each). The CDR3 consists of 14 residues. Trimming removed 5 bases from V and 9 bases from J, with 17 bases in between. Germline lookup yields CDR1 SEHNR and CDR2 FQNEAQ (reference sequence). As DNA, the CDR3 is TGTGCCAGCAGCGCCGTACAGGAGGCGGGTGAGCAGTTCTTC. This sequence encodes CASSAVQEAGEQFF. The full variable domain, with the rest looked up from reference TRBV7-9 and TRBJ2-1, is DTGVSQNPRHKITKRGQNVTFRCDPISEHNRLYWYRQTLGQGPEFLTYFQNEAQLEKSRLLSDRFSAERPKGSFSTLEIQRTEQGDSAMYLCASSAVQEAGEQFFGPGTRLTVL.

CDR3 in amino acids: CASSQGFAGFGEQYF. The DNA of the CDR3 is TGCGCCAGCAGCCAAGGGTTTGCGGGTTTTGGCGAGCAGTACTTC. The rearrangement uses TRBV4-3 and TRBJ2-7, with TRBD2 as a possible D gene (5 bases). The CDR3 contains 15 residues. Per germline, CDR1 LGHNA and CDR2 YSLEER. V shed 1 base and J shed 6 bases, with 16 bases lying between them.

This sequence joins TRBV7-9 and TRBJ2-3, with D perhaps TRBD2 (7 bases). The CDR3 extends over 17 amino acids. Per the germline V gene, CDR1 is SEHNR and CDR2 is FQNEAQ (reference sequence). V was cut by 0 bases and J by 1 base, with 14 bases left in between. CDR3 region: CASSLAGGGRRTDTQYF. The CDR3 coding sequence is TGTGCCAGCAGCTTAGCGGGGGGGGGCCGTCGCACAGATACGCAGTATTTT.

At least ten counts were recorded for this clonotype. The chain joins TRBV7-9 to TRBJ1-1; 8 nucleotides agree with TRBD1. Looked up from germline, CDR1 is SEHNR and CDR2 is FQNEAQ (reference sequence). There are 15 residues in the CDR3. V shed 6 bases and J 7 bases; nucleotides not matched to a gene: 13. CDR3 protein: CASSRTGGDYGEAFF. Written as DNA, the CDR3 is TGTGCCAGCAGTCGTACAGGGGGAGACTACGGTGAAGCTTTCTTT.

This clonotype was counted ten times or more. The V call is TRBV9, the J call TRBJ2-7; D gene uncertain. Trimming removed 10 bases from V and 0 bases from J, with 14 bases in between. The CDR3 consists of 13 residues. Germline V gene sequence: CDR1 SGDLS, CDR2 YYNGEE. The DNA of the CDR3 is TGTGCCTTACCGATACTTAGCTCCTACGAGCAGTACTTC. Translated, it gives CALPILSSYEQYF.

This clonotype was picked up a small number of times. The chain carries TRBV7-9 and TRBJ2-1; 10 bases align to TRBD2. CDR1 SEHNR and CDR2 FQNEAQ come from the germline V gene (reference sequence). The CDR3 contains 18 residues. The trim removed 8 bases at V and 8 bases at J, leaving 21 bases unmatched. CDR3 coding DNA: TGTGCCAGCGGACCTGCCCGCGTGCTAGCGGGAGTTTCGGATGAGCAGTTCTTC. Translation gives CASGPARVLAGVSDEQFF.

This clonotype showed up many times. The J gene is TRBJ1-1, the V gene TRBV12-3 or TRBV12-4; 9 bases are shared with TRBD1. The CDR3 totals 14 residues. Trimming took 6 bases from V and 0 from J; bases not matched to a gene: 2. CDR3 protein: CASRGTGMNTEAFF. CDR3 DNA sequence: TGTGCCAGCAGGGGGACAGGGATGAACACTGAAGCTTTCTTT.

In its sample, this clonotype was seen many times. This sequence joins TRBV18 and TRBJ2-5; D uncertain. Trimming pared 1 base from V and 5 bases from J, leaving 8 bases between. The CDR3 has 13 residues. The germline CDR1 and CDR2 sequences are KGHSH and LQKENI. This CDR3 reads CASSPRLQETQYF. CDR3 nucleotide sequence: TGTGCCAGCTCACCACGACTGCAGGAGACCCAGTACTTC. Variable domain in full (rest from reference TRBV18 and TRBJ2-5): NAGVMQNPRHLVRRRGQEARLRCSPMKGHSHVYWYRQLPEEGLKFMVYLQKENIIDESGMPKERFSAEFPKEGPSILRIQQVVRGDSAAYFCASSPRLQETQYFGPGTRLLVL.

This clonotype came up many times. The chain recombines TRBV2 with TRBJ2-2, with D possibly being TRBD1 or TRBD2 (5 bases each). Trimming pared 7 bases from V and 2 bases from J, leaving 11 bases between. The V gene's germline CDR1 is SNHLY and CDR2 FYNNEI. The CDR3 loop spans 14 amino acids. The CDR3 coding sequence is TGTGCCAGCACTAGAGGGGTAAACACCGGGGAGCTGTTTTTT. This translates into CASTRGVNTGELFF.

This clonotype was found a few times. CDR3 sequence: CATSNIAGEWNIQYF. As DNA, the CDR3 is TGTGCCACCAGCAATATAGCGGGAGAATGGAACATTCAGTACTTC. This sequence joins TRBV15 and TRBJ2-4, with 9 positions matching TRBD2. Unmatched junction bases numbered 8, after V lost 4 bases and J lost 7 bases. The CDR3 is 15 amino acids. Germline V gives CDR1 LNHNV, CDR2 YYDKDF (reference sequence).

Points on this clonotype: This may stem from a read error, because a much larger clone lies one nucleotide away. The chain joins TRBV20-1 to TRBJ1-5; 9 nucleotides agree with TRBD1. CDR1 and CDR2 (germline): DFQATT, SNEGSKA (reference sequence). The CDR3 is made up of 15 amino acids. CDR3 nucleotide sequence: TGCAGTGCTATCGGGACAGGGAATTGGAATCTGCCCCAGCATTTT. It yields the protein CSAIGTGNWNLPQHF.

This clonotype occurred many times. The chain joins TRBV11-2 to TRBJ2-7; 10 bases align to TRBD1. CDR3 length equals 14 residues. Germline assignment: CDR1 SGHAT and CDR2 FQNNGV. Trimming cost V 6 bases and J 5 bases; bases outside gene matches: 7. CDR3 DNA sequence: TGTGCCAGCAGATCCGGACAGGGGGTCAACGAGCAGTACTTC. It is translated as CASRSGQGVNEQYF.